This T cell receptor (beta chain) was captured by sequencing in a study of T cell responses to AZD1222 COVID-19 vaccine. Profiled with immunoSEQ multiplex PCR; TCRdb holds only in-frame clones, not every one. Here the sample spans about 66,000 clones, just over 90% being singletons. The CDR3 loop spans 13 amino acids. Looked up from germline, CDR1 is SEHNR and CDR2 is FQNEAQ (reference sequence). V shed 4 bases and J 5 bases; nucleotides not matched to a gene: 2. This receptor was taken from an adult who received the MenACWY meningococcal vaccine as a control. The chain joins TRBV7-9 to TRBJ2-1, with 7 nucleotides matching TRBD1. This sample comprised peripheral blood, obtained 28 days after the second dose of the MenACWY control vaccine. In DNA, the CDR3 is TGTGCCAGCAGCTGGGACAGAAACAATGAGCAGTTCTTC. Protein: CASSWDRNNEQFF.